A single T cell receptor (beta chain) is shown here with its context. Its antigen remains unidentified. These data come from a study of cytomegalovirus exposure and HLA in healthy donors. The PCR ran on 60 Vbeta and 13 Jbeta primers. Profiled with immunoSEQ multiplex PCR; TCRdb holds only in-frame clones, not every one. The profile shows around 110,000 clones, less than 85% of them singletons. Whole-study findings and limits: A list of about 180 TCR beta chains associated with cytomegalovirus was given. HLA restriction was apparent for most CMV-associated TCR beta chains in a later analysis. Fewer N-insertions (relative to the approximately 670-donor mean) were reportedly seen in an Asian-associated ancestry cluster in a later analysis. In a later analysis, V- and J-gene trimming of beta chains associated with a DCLRE1C missense variant, replicated independently.

The CDR3 is 14 amino acids. Germline CDR1 reads SGHNT; CDR2 reads YENEEA. V lost 1 base and J 2 bases, leaving 8 bases between the germline ends. The specimen sequenced was PBMCs. This TCR came from a middle-aged woman in good health and CMV-seropositive. The chain joins TRBV11-3 to TRBJ1-1; D uncertain. CDR3 residues: CASSLGAANTEAFF. The CDR3, as DNA: TGTGCCAGCAGCTTAGGGGCTGCTAACACTGAAGCTTTCTTT.